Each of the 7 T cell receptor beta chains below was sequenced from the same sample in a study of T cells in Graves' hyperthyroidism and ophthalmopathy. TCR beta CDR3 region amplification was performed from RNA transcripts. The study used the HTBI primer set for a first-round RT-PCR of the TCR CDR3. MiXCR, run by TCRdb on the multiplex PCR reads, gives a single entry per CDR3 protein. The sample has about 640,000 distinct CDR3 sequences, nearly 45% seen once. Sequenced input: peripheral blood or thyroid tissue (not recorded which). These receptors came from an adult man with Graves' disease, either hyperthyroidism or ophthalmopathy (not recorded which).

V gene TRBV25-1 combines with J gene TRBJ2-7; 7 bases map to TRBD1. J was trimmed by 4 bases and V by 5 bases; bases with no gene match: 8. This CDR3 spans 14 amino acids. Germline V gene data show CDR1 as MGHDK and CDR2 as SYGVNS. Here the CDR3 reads CASSLGGRGYEQYF. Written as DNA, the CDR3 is TGTGCCAGCAGTTTAGGTGGCAGGGGGTACGAGCAGTACTTC.

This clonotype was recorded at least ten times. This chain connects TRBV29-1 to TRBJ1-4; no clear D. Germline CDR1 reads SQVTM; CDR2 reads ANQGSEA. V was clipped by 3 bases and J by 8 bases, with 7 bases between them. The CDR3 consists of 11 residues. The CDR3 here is CSVEVREKLFF. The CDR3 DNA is TGCAGCGTTGAGGTTCGGGAAAAACTGTTTTTT.

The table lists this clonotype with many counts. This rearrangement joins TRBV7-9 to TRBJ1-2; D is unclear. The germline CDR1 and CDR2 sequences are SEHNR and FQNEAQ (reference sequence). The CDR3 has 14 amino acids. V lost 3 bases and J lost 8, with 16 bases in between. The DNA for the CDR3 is TGTGCCAGCAGCTTCGGACGGTTCACGGTGGGCTACACCTTC. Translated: CASSFGRFTVGYTF. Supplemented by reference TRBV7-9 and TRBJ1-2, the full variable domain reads DTGVSQNPRHKITKRGQNVTFRCDPISEHNRLYWYRQTLGQGPEFLTYFQNEAQLEKSRLLSDRFSAERPKGSFSTLEIQRTEQGDSAMYLCASSFGRFTVGYTFGSGTRLTVV.

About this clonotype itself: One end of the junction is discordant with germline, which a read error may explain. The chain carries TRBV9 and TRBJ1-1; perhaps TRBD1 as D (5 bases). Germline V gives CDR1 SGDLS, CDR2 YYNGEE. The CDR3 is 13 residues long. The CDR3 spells CASSLGRNTEASF. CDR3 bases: TGTGCCAGCAGCTTGGGGCGGAACACTGAAGCTTCCTTT. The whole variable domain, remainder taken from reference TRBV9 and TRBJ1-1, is DSGVTQTPKHLITATGQRVTLRCSPRSGDLSVYWYQQSLDQGLQFLIQYYNGEERAKGNILERFSAQQFPDLHSELNLSSLELGDSALYFCASSLGRNTEASFGQGTRLTVV.

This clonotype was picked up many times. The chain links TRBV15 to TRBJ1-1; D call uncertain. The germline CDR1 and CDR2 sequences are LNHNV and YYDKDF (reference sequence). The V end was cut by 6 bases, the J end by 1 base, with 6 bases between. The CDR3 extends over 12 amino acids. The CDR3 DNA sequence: TGTGCCACCAGGGCCACGAACACTGAAGCTTTCTTT. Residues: CATRATNTEAFF.

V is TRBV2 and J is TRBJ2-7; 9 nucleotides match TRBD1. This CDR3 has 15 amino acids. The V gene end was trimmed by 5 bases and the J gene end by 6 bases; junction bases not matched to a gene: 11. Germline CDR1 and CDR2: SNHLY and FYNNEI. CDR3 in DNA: TGTGCCAGCAGTTTCTTGGACAGGGGTTGGGTCGAGCAGTACTTC. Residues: CASSFLDRGWVEQYF.

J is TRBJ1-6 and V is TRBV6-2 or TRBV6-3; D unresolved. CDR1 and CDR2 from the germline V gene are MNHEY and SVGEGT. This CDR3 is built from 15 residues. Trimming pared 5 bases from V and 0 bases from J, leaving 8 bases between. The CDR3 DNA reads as TGTGCCAGCAGTGGGCAGGCCTCCTATAATTCACCCCTCCACTTT. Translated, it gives CASSGQASYNSPLHF.